The clone carrying this T cell receptor beta chain was found once. Its antigen is still unknown. The data were obtained in a study of cytomegalovirus exposure and HLA in healthy donors. About the research overall: The 130 or so validation repertoires used a platform that matched the one used for the roughly 700 first-cohort repertoires, as a later analysis reported.

V was cut by 3 bases and J by 7 bases, with 13 bases left in between. The CDR3 has 14 residues. Sequenced by immunoSEQ multiplex PCR; TCRdb stores in-frame clones only, minus some. The sample lists around 200,000 clones, about 80% occurring once. Study observations and caveats: The classifier reportedly diagnosed cytomegalovirus status with high sensitivity and specificity. The study designated over 150 TCR beta chains cytomegalovirus-associated. Most TCR sequences were uncommon, yet certain public TCRs appeared in many donors.

The specimen sequenced was PBMCs. This sequence originates from a woman under 30 in good health and CMV-seropositive. The rearrangement links TRBV23-1 to TRBJ2-1, with a possible D match to TRBD1 (5 bases). TRBV23-1 is known as an ORF, though its function is uncertain. The CDR3 region is CASSHIGARNEQFF. The CDR3 nucleotides read TGCGCCAGCAGTCACATTGGGGCCCGGAATGAGCAGTTCTTC.